This T cell receptor beta chain was profiled in a study of radiotherapy plus CTLA-4 blockade in lung cancer. Study-wide results and caveats: Among reported predictors of response, early blood T cell clone dynamics with interferon-beta performed best. After radiotherapy and ipilimumab, tumor-derived clones expanded in peripheral blood.

This CDR3 region has 16 residues. CDR1 LNHNV and CDR2 YYDKDF come from the germline V gene (reference sequence). Trimming cost V 3 bases and J 1 base, with 14 bases left between them. Those patients who had chemo-refractory metastatic non-small-cell lung cancer were given focal radiation along with CTLA-4 blockade through ipilimumab. TCRdb's copy holds only in-frame clones and misses some; the assay was immunoSEQ multiplex PCR. The sample has about 43,000 clones, roughly two thirds seen once. As regards this clone: Its antigen is undetermined.

This clonotype was obtained from a human donor with non-small cell lung cancer who had a partial response to radiotherapy plus ipilimumab. V and J are TRBV15 and TRBJ2-3; a possible D gene is TRBD1 (6 bases). Sample: peripheral blood, taken from a patient treated with radiotherapy plus ipilimumab. This chain's CDR3 is CATSREQGRGTDTQYF. The CDR3 region has the DNA TGTGCCACCAGCAGGGAACAGGGTAGGGGCACAGATACGCAGTATTTT.